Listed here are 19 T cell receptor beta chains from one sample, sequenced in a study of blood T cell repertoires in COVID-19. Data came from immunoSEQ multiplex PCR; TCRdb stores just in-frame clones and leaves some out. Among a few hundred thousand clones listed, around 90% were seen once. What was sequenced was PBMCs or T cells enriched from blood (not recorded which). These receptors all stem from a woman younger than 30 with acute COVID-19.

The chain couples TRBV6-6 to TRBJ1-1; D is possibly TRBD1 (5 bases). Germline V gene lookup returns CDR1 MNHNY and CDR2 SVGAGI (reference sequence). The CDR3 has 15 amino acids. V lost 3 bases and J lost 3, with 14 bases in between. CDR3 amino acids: CASSYRQTGDTEAFF. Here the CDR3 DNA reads TGTGCCAGCAGTTATAGACAGACGGGGGACACTGAAGCTTTCTTT.

The DNA of the CDR3 is TGTGCCAGTAGCATTGGGACAGGGAAAAGAACTAATGAAAAACTGTTTTTT. As protein: CASSIGTGKRTNEKLFF. V and J are TRBV19 and TRBJ1-4; 9 bases map to TRBD1. Germline trimming cut 6 bases from V and 1 base from J; bases unmatched to any gene: 9. The CDR3 totals 17 residues. Germline CDR1 is LNHDA and CDR2 is SQIVND (reference sequence). The variable domain in full, with the rest retrieved from reference TRBV19 and TRBJ1-4, is DGGITQSPKYLFRKEGQNVTLSCEQNLNHDAMYWYRQDPGQGLRLIYYSQIVNDFQKGDIAEGYSVSREKKESFPLTVTSAQKNPTAFYLCASSIGTGKRTNEKLFFGSGTQLSVL.

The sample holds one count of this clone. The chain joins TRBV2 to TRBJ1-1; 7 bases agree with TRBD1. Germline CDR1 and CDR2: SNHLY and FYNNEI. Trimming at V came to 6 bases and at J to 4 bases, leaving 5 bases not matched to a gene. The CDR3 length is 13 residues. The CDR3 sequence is CASRGTALTEAFF. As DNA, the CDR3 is TGTGCCAGCAGGGGGACAGCCCTCACTGAAGCTTTCTTT.

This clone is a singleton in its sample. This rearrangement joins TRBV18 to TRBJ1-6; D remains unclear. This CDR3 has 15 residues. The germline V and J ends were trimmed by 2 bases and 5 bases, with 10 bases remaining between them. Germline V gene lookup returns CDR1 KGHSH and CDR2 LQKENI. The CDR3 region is CASSPFESDNSPLHF. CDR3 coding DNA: TGTGCCAGCTCACCATTTGAATCAGATAATTCACCCCTCCACTTT.

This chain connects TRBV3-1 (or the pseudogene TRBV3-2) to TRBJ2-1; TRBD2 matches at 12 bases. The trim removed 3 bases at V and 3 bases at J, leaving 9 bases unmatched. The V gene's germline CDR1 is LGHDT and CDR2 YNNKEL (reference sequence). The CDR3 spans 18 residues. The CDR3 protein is CASSHARTSGNFYNEQFF. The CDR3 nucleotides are TGTGCCAGCAGCCATGCGCGGACTAGCGGGAATTTCTACAATGAGCAGTTCTTC.

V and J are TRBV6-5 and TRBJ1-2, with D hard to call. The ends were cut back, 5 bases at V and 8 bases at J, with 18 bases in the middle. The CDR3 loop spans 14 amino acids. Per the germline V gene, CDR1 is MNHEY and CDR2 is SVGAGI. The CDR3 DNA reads TGTGCCAGCAGTCTACTAGGACTCGAAGGGGGCTACACCTTC. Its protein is CASSLLGLEGGYTF.

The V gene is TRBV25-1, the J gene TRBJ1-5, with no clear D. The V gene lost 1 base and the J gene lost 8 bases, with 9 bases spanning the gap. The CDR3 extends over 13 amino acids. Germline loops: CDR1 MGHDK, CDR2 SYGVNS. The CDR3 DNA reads TGTGCCAGCAGTGAATCTAGGTGGGAGCCCCAGCATTTT. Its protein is CASSESRWEPQHF.

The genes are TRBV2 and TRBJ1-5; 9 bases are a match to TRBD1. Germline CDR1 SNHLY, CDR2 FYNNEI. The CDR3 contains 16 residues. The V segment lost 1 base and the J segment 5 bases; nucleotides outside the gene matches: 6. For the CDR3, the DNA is TGTGCCAGCAGTGAAGGACCACAGGGGGCGCATCAGCCCCAGCATTTT. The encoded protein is CASSEGPQGAHQPQHF.

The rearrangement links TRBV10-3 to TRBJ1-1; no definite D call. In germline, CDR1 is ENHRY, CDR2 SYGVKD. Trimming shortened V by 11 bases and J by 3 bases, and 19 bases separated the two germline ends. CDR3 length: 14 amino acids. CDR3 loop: CAAKPPAGDTEAFF. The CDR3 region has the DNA TGTGCCGCCAAACCGCCCGCCGGGGACACTGAAGCTTTCTTT.

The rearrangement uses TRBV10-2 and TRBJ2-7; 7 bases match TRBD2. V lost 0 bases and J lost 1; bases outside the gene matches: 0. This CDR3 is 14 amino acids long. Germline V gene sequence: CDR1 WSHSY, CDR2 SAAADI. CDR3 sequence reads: CASSESGGSYEQYF. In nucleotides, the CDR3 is TGCGCCAGCAGTGAGTCGGGAGGGTCCTACGAGCAGTACTTC.

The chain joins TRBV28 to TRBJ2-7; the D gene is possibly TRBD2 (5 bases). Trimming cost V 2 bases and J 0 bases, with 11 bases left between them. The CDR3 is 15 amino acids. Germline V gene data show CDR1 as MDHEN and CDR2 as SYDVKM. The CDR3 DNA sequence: TGTGCCAGCAGTTTACGGCTAGCATTCTCCTACGAGCAGTACTTC. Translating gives CASSLRLAFSYEQYF.

CDR3 bases: TGCGCCAGCAGCCAAGCTAGACCAGGGGGCAAGAATGGCTACACCTTC. It is translated as CASSQARPGGKNGYTF. This chain uses TRBV4-1 with TRBJ1-2; 8 nucleotides line up with TRBD1. Germline V lookup: CDR1 MGHRA, CDR2 YSYEKL. The length of the CDR3 is 16 residues. Trimming at V came to 1 base and at J to 6 bases, leaving 10 bases not matched to a gene.

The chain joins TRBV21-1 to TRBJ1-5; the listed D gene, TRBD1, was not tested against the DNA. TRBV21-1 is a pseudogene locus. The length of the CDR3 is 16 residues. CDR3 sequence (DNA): TGTGCCAGCAGCAAAGCGCCAGGGGGCGTAAATCAGCCCCAGCATTTT. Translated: CASSKAPGGVNQPQHF.

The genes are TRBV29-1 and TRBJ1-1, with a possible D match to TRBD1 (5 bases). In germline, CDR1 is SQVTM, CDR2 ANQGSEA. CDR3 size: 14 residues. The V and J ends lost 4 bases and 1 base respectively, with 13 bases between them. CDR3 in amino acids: CSVALHGGNTEAFF. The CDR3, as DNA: TGCAGCGTTGCTCTCCACGGGGGGAACACTGAAGCTTTCTTT.

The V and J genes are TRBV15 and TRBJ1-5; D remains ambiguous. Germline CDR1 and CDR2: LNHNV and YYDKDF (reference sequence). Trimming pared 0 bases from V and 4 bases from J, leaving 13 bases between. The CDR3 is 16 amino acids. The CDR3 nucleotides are TGTGCCACCAGCAGAGATATGGTTCCCCTAAATCAGCCCCAGCATTTT. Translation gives CATSRDMVPLNQPQHF.

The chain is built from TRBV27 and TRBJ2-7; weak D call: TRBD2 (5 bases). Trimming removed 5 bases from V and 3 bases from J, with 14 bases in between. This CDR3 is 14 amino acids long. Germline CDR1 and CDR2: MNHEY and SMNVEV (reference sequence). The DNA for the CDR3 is TGTGCCAGCAGTCTACTCCGGGAAAACTACGAGCAGTACTTC. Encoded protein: CASSLLRENYEQYF.

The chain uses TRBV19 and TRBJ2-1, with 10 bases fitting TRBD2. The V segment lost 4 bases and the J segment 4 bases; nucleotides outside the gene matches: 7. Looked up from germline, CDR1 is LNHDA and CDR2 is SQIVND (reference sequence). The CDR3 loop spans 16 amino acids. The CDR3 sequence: CASSKYASGGYNEQFF. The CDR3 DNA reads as TGTGCCAGTAGTAAGTACGCTAGCGGGGGATACAATGAGCAGTTCTTC.

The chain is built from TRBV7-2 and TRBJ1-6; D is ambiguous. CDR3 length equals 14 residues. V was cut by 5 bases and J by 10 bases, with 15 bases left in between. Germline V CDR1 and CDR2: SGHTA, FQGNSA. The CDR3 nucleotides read TGTGCCAGCAGCCCAGTTTGGACTGACTCACCCCTCCACTTT. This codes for CASSPVWTDSPLHF. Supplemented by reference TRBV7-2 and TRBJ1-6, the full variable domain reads GAGVSQSPSNKVTEKGKDVELRCDPISGHTALYWYRQSLGQGLEFLIYFQGNSAPDKSGLPSDRFSAERTGGSVSTLTIQRTQQEDSAVYLCASSPVWTDSPLHFGNGTRLTVT.

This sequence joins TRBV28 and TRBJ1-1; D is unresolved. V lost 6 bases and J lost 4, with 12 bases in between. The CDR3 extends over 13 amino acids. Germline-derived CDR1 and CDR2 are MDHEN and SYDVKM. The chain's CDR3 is CASSPPVGTEAFF. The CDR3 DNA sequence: TGTGCCAGCAGCCCCCCGGTCGGCACTGAAGCTTTCTTT.